This T cell receptor (beta chain) was obtained from a study of OX40 agonist ivuxolimab in advanced cancers. Study-level background: Patients were around 83% male with ages about 23 to 79, mean about 54. Study observations and caveats: The mean number of expanded clones was higher in CD8+ T cells than in CD4+.

The protocol was immunoSEQ multiplex PCR, while the TCRdb copy is restricted to in-frame clones and leaves out a portion. This table holds over 60,000 clones, 75% to 90% found once. The ends lost 2 bases at V and 4 bases at J; junction bases unmatched: 11. This CDR3 comprises 17 residues. CDR1 is MNHEY, CDR2 SMNVEV, per germline (reference sequence). On this clone: What it binds is not known.

The rearrangement links TRBV27 to TRBJ1-5; 7 nucleotides line up with TRBD1. The source is an adult with an advanced solid tumor such as melanoma, head and neck, liver or kidney cancer. Sample: CD4+ or CD8+ T cells sorted from blood, taken in a trial of the OX40 agonist ivuxolimab. Written as DNA, the CDR3 is TGTGCCAGCAGTTTAAGGGCCGACAGGGTTGCGAATCAGCCCCAGCATTTT. Encoded protein: CASSLRADRVANQPQHF.